The table lists the clone carrying this TCR beta chain with a count of one. Its antigen is still unknown. There are 15 residues in the CDR3. Trimming pared 1 base from V and 0 bases from J, leaving 8 bases between. The germline CDR1 and CDR2 sequences are SGDLS and YYNGEE. Sorting of unstimulated PBMCs yielded separate CD3+CD4+ and CD3+CD8+ fractions. The data belong to a study of T cell clones after liver transplantation. At the level of the study: Liver transplant recipients had immunosuppression withdrawal attempted within 2 years. Until 12-24 months post-transplant, subjects got standard immunosuppression and no induction.

Study-level points and caveats: Low donor cell numbers restricted donor-reactive repertoire measurement in a couple of subjects.

Clones were sequenced by immunoSEQ multiplex PCR, and TCRdb holds only the in-frame ones, with some missing. Among about 16,000 clones, roughly nine tenths were seen once, and the ten largest hold 13%. The sequenced sample was CD8+ T cells from blood, obtained approximately 3.5 years after liver transplant. This receptor was obtained from a human patient who received a liver transplant. Part of the T cells may come from the graft donor. This chain uses TRBV9 with TRBJ1-3; D ambiguous. The DNA of the CDR3 is TGTGCCAGCAGCGTAACGGGAGGCTCTGGAAACACCATATATTTT. It is translated as CASSVTGGSGNTIYF.